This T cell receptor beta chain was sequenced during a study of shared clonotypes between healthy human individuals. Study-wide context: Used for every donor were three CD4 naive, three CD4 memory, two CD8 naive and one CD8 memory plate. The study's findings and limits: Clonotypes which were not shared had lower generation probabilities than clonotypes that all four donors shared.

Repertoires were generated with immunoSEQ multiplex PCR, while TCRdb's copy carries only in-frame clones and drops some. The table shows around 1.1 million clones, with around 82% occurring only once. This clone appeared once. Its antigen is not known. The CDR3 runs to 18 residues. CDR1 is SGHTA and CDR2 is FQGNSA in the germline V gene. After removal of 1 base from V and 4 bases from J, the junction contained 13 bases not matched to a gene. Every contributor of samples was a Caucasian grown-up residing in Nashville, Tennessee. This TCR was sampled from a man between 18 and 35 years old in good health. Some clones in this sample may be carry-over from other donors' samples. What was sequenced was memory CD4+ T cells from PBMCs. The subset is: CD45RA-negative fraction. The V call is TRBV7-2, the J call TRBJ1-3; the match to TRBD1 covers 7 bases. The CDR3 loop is CASSLDPDRVGSGNTIYF. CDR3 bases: TGTGCCAGCAGCTTAGATCCCGACAGGGTCGGTTCCGGAAACACCATATATTTT.